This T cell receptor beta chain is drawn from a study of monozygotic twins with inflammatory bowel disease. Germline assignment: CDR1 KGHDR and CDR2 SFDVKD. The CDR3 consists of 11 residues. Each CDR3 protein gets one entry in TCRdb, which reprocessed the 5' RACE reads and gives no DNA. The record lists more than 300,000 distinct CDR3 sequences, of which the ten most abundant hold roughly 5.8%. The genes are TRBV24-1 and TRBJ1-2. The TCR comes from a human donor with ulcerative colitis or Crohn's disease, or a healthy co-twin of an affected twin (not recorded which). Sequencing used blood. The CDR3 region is CATSVGQSYTF.